The 2 T cell receptor beta chains reported below all come from one sample, sequenced in a study of T cell clones after liver transplantation. Assay: immunoSEQ multiplex PCR; the TCRdb copy retains only in-frame clones and omits some. The sample records around 20,000 clones, more than 80% being singletons. The sample consisted of CD8+ T cells from blood, taken almost 47 months after liver transplant. These receptors all stem from a human patient who received a liver transplant. The graft donor may be the source of some T cells.

This chain joins TRBV9 and TRBJ2-1; 8 bases agree with TRBD2. This CDR3 comprises 15 residues. Germline V gene data show CDR1 as SGDLS and CDR2 as YYNGEE. V lost 0 bases to trimming and J lost 5 bases; unmatched junction nucleotides: 4. CDR3 DNA sequence: TGTGCCAGCAGCGTAGAAACTAGCGGTAACAATGAGCAGTTCTTC. This codes for CASSVETSGNNEQFF.

The chain recombines TRBV30 with TRBJ2-3; TRBD2 aligns across 8 bases. This CDR3 is 15 amino acids long. Germline loops: CDR1 GTSNPN, CDR2 SVGIG (reference sequence). The trim removed 0 bases at V and 0 bases at J, leaving 2 bases unmatched. The CDR3 here is CAWSVSSGSTDTQYF. CDR3 nucleotides: TGTGCCTGGAGTGTATCTAGCGGGAGCACAGATACGCAGTATTTT.